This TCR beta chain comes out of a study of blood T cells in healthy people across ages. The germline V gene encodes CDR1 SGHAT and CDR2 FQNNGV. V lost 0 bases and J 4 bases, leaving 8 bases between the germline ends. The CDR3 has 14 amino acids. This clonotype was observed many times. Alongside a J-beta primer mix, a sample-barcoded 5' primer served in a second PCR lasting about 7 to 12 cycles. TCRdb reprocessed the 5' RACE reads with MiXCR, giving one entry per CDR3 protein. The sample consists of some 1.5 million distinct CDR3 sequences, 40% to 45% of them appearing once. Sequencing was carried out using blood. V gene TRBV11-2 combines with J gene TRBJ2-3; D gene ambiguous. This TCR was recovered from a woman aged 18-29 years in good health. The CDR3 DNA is TGTGCCAGCAGCTTAGATCCCCTAGCAGATACGCAGTATTTT. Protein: CASSLDPLADTQYF.